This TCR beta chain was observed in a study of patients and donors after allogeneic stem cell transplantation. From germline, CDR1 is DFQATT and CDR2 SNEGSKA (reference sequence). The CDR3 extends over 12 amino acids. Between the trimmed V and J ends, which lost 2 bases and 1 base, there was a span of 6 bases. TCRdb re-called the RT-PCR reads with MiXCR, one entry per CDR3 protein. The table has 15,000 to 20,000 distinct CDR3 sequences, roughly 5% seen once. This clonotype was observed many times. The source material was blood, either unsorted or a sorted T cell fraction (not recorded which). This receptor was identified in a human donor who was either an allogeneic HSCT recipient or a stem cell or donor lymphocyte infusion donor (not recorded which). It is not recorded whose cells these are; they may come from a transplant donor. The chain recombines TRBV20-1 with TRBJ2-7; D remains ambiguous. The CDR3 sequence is CSARRRSYEQYF. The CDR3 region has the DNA TGCAGTGCTAGAAGGCGGTCCTACGAGCAGTACTTC.